The 20 T cell receptor beta chains below come from one sample, sequenced in a study of CD8 T cells in ankylosing spondylitis. TCRdb re-called the 5' RACE reads with MiXCR, one entry per CDR3 protein. This sample has more than 300,000 distinct CDR3 sequences; 9.5% to 13% occur once, and the top ten carry about 10%. Sequenced input: blood, either unsorted or a sorted T cell fraction (not recorded which). All receptors derive from a female donor with ankylosing spondylitis or in good health (not recorded which).

This sequence joins TRBV5-1 and TRBJ2-1; 9 nucleotides agree with TRBD1. Losses at the gene ends were 4 bases for V and 4 bases for J; bases not matched to a gene: 6. Germline CDR1 reads SGHRS; CDR2 reads YFSETQ. The CDR3 is 15 amino acids. As DNA, the CDR3 is TGCGCCAGCAGCCCAACCGGGACAGGGTACAATGAGCAGTTCTTC. This sequence encodes CASSPTGTGYNEQFF.

This clonotype was detected ten times or more. The chain has TRBV6-4 and TRBJ1-1; TRBD1 might be the D (5 bases). Trimming took 4 bases from V and 3 from J, leaving 21 bases between them. CDR3 length equals 17 residues. Germline values: CDR1 MRHNA, CDR2 SNTAGT. The CDR3 DNA reads TGTGCCAGCAGTGCGCGGGGGGGTGCTTCTAGGGACACTGAAGCTTTCTTT. Its translation is CASSARGGASRDTEAFF.

This clonotype has a handful of counts. The chain recombines TRBV5-6 with TRBJ2-4; D is ambiguous. The CDR3 totals 14 residues. Deletions cut 1 base from V and 5 bases from J, with 10 bases between. Germline CDR1 reads SGHDT; CDR2 reads YYEEEE. This CDR3 reads CASSLYLLENIQYF. DNA of the CDR3: TGTGCCAGCAGCTTGTATCTTTTAGAAAACATTCAGTACTTC.

In its sample, this clonotype was seen a few times. V is TRBV7-1 and J is TRBJ2-1, with 8 nucleotides matching TRBD1. TRBV7-1 is an ORF, with its function uncertain. The CDR3 is 22 residues long. Germline trimming cut 3 bases from V and 2 bases from J; bases unmatched to any gene: 24. CDR3 nucleotide sequence: TGTGCCAGCAGCTCGTTTTGGGATAACAGGGGGGAACGGCGGGGAGCCTACAATGAGCAGTTCTTC. It codes for CASSSFWDNRGERRGAYNEQFF.

This clonotype has a count of ten or more. This CDR3 is missing its conserved last phenylalanine or tryptophan, likely due to a read error. V is TRBV20-1 and J is TRBJ2-3, with a weak D call TRBD2 (6 bases). V was pared by 2 bases and J by 2 bases, with 23 bases between. This CDR3 region has 18 residues. The germline V gene has CDR1 DFQATT and CDR2 SNEGSKA (reference sequence). This chain's CDR3 is CSARRLSSVNQITDTQYS. The CDR3 DNA follows: TGCAGTGCTAGACGCCTGTCTAGCGTGAACCAGATCACAGATACGCAGTATTCT.

In its sample, this clonotype was seen many times. V is TRBV20-1 and J is TRBJ2-1, with 10 bases lining up with TRBD2. The CDR3 totals 15 residues. CDR1 DFQATT and CDR2 SNEGSKA come from the germline V gene (reference sequence). The V segment lost 2 bases and the J segment 3 bases; nucleotides outside the gene matches: 4. Written as DNA, the CDR3 is TGCAGTGCTAGACTAGCGGGAGAATTCTACAATGAGCAGTTCTTC. It yields the protein CSARLAGEFYNEQFF.

This clonotype was detected ten times or more. The chain has TRBV5-1 and TRBJ2-7, with TRBD2 matching over 10 bases. The CDR3 spans 16 residues. Germline CDR1 and CDR2: SGHRS and YFSETQ. J lost 1 base, V lost 0 bases, and 4 bases had no gene match. CDR3 coding DNA: TGCGCCAGCAGCTTGGGGGCTAGCGGGGGATCCTACGAGCAGTACTTC. Protein product: CASSLGASGGSYEQYF. The full variable domain, rest sourced from reference TRBV5-1 and TRBJ2-7, is KAGVTQTPRYLIKTRGQQVTLSCSPISGHRSVSWYQQTPGQGLQFLFEYFSETQRNKGNFPGRFSGRQFSNSRSEMNVSTLELGDSALYLCASSLGASGGSYEQYFGPGTRLTVT.

V is TRBV7-2 and J is TRBJ1-1, with a possible D match to TRBD1 (6 bases). The V end was cut by 5 bases, the J end by 9 bases, with 13 bases between. CDR1 is SGHTA and CDR2 is FQGNSA in the germline V gene. The CDR3 runs 12 residues. The CDR3 coding sequence is TGTGCCAGCAGCACAGGACAGATACAAGCTTTCTTT. The encoded protein is CASSTGQIQAFF.

The table lists this clonotype with many counts. This rearrangement joins TRBV10-2 to TRBJ1-6; tentative D call: TRBD1 (6 bases). This CDR3 comprises 15 residues. Germline CDR1 and CDR2: WSHSY and SAAADI. Trimming pared 2 bases from V and 6 bases from J, leaving 11 bases between. The CDR3 DNA reads as TGCGCCAGCAGTGAGACCGGGGGCAGTAATTCACCCCTCCACTTT. Residues: CASSETGGSNSPLHF.

This clonotype has more than one count but fewer than ten. The chain links TRBV4-1 to TRBJ2-3; D not certain. V lost 0 bases to trimming and J lost 2 bases, with 6 bases between them. CDR3 length: 14 residues. Germline CDR1 reads MGHRA; CDR2 reads YSYEKL. The CDR3 loop reads CASSQEHFTDTQYF. CDR3 nucleotides: TGCGCCAGCAGCCAAGAGCACTTCACAGATACGCAGTATTTT.

The rearrangement links TRBV5-5 to TRBJ1-1; 7 bases are a match to TRBD1. The CDR3 is 15 residues long. After removal of 4 bases from V and 3 bases from J, the junction contained 9 bases not matched to a gene. Looked up from germline, CDR1 is SGHKS and CDR2 is YYEKEE (reference sequence). CDR3 in DNA: TGTGCCAGCAGCCTCCGGACAGGATGGGACACTGAAGCTTTCTTT. Its translation is CASSLRTGWDTEAFF. Full variable domain (missing parts from reference TRBV5-5 and TRBJ1-1): DAGVTQSPTHLIKTRGQQVTLRCSPISGHKSVSWYQQVLGQGPQFIFQYYEKEERGRGNFPDRFSARQFPNYSSELNVNALLLGDSALYLCASSLRTGWDTEAFFGQGTRLTVV.

This clonotype was counted at least ten times. The rearrangement uses TRBV20-1 and TRBJ2-7, with TRBD2 matching over 10 bases. Germline trimming cut 0 bases from V and 4 bases from J; bases unmatched to any gene: 6. This CDR3 has 15 amino acids. CDR1 and CDR2 (germline): DFQATT, SNEGSKA (reference sequence). CDR3 DNA sequence: TGCAGTGCTAGAGATCCTAGCGGGAGCTCGTACGAGCAGTACTTC. It specifies CSARDPSGSSYEQYF.

This clonotype turned up a few times. J is TRBJ1-5 and V is TRBV5-8; 9 nucleotides line up with TRBD1. The CDR3 totals 15 residues. The trim removed 4 bases at V and 7 bases at J, leaving 9 bases unmatched. Germline-derived CDR1 and CDR2 are SGHTS and YDEGEE. The CDR3 reads CASSGTGGIWQPQHF. The CDR3 DNA sequence: TGTGCCAGCAGCGGCACAGGGGGCATATGGCAGCCCCAGCATTTT.

This clonotype was seen ten or more times. This chain joins TRBV11-2 and TRBJ2-7; perhaps TRBD1 as D (6 bases). The V gene lost 5 bases and the J gene lost 7 bases, with 24 bases spanning the gap. Per the germline V gene, CDR1 is SGHAT and CDR2 is FQNNGV. This CDR3 comprises 16 residues. The CDR3 bases are TGTGCCAGCAGCCCATTGGAAGGGGGTCCGGTAGGAGAGCAGTACTTC. Its protein product is CASSPLEGGPVGEQYF.

The sample holds many counts of this clonotype. V gene TRBV5-1 combines with J gene TRBJ2-7; D is unresolved. V was cut by 0 bases and J by 2 bases, with 6 bases left in between. CDR1 is SGHRS, CDR2 YFSETQ, per germline. There are 13 residues in the CDR3. The CDR3 loop is CASSLEPPYEQYF. CDR3 coding DNA: TGCGCCAGCAGCTTGGAGCCCCCCTACGAGCAGTACTTC.

This clonotype occurred many times. This chain joins TRBV7-6 and TRBJ2-2, with 7 bases that match TRBD1. CDR3 length: 16 amino acids. J lost 5 bases, V lost 0 bases, and 6 bases had no gene match. Germline V gives CDR1 SGHVS, CDR2 FNYEAQ. The CDR3 DNA sequence: TGTGCCAGCAGCTTAGCGGGACAGCCAGTAACCGGGGAGCTGTTTTTT. It codes for CASSLAGQPVTGELFF.

The chain combines TRBV20-1 with TRBJ1-1; TRBD1 is a possible D gene (6 bases). This CDR3 contains 13 residues. In germline, CDR1 is DFQATT, CDR2 SNEGSKA (reference sequence). Trimming left V 3 bases short and J 1 base short, with 9 bases between. The CDR3 DNA follows: TGCAGTGCTAGCTGGGGGCCGAACACTGAAGCTTTCTTT. Translated: CSASWGPNTEAFF.

This clonotype was observed a few times. The chain carries TRBV12-5 and TRBJ1-1; weak D call: TRBD1 (6 bases). Per germline, CDR1 LGHNT and CDR2 FRNRAP. The CDR3 totals 15 residues. The V gene lost 5 bases and the J gene lost 1 base, with 14 bases spanning the gap. CDR3 in amino acids: CASGPPGGENTEAFF. In DNA form, the CDR3 reads TGTGCTAGTGGTCCCCCGGGGGGCGAGAACACTGAAGCTTTCTTT.

This clonotype was detected ten times or more. V and J are TRBV5-6 and TRBJ1-1; no definite D call. V shed 4 bases and J shed 5 bases, with 15 bases lying between them. The CDR3 spans 14 residues. Germline V lookup: CDR1 SGHDT, CDR2 YYEEEE. Written as DNA, the CDR3 is TGTGCCAGCAGCCCGAACAGAATCGGGACTGAAGCTTTCTTT. This sequence encodes CASSPNRIGTEAFF.

This clonotype showed up many times. The chain is built from TRBV5-1 and TRBJ1-1, with 8 bases identical to TRBD1. The V and J ends lost 0 bases and 5 bases, in that order; junction bases with no gene match: 6. The germline V gene encodes CDR1 SGHRS and CDR2 YFSETQ. The CDR3 has 15 residues. The DNA of the CDR3 is TGCGCCAGCAGCTTGGACAGGGGGTTGAGAACTGAAGCTTTCTTT. Amino acids: CASSLDRGLRTEAFF.